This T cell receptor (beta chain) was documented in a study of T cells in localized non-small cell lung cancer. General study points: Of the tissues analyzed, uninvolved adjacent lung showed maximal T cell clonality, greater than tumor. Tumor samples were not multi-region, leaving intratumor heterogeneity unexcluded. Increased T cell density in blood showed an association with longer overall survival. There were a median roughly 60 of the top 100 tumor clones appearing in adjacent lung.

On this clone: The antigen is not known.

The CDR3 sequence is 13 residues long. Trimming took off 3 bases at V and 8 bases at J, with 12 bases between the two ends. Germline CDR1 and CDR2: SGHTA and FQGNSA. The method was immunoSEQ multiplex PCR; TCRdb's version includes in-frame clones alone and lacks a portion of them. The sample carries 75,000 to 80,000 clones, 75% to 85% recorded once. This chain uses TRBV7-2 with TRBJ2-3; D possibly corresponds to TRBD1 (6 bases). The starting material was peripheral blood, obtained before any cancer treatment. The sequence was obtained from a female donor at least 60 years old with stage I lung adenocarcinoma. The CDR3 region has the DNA TGTGCCAGCAGCTTGGGGGCGGTCCTTACGCAGTATTTT. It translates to CASSLGAVLTQYF.